The present entry profiles one T cell receptor beta chain with its context. The antigen remains undetermined. Germline CDR1 is LGHNT and CDR2 is FRNRAP. Between the trimmed V and J ends, which lost 3 bases and 0 bases, there was a span of 6 bases. The CDR3 has 13 residues. This specimen comes from a study of blood T cells in healthy people across ages. Isolated PBMCs totaled at least 7 million in each sample. Study conclusions and caveats: PBMCs that were unsorted prevented a conclusive naive versus antigen-experienced comparison. TCR beta diversity correlated strongly with naive T cell percentage. Per million T cells, TCR beta diversity dropped about linearly as age rose.

For the second PCR, which ran for roughly 6 to 11 cycles, a sample-barcoded 5' primer and a J-beta primer mix were used. TCRdb itself ran the 5' RACE reads through MiXCR, one entry per CDR3 protein. In the table there are over a million distinct CDR3 sequences, approximately 43% of which are singletons. This TCR was recovered from a woman younger than 35 in good health. This chain connects TRBV12-5 to TRBJ2-7; D is ambiguous. Specimen: blood. The CDR3 sequence: CASGFLYSYEQYF. The CDR3 DNA sequence: TGTGCTAGTGGTTTTCTCTACTCCTACGAGCAGTACTTC.